The 31 T cell receptor beta chains given below trace back to one sample, sequenced in a study of T-cell memory formation after mild COVID-19. TCRdb independently ran MiXCR on the 5' RACE reads; one entry per CDR3 protein. The repertoire has 350,000 to 400,000 distinct CDR3 sequences, under 15% of them found once; the top ten carry 22%. The source material was PBMCs or a T cell subset sorted from them (not recorded which). The receptors were gathered from a man aged 18 to 30 who had mild COVID-19 (a few samples of this study predate the infection). Cell type and time point are not known.

The chain recombines TRBV11-2 with TRBJ1-2; the D is unclear. The CDR3 has 13 residues. The germline V gene has CDR1 SGHAT and CDR2 FQNNGV. The V gene lost 0 bases and the J gene lost 7 bases, with 9 bases spanning the gap. Written as DNA, the CDR3 is TGTGCCAGCAGCTTAGATCGGTTGGGTGGCTACACCTTC. Protein: CASSLDRLGGYTF.

This clonotype appeared a few times. The chain uses TRBV6-2 or TRBV6-3 and TRBJ2-7; TRBD2 matches 8 bases. CDR1 and CDR2 from the germline V gene are MNHEY and SVGEGT. The CDR3 covers 13 residues. V gave up 2 bases and J gave up 4 bases; unmatched junction bases: 1. CDR3 amino acids: CASSYPGGYEQYF. CDR3 sequence (DNA): TGTGCCAGCAGTTACCCGGGGGGGTACGAGCAGTACTTC.

This clonotype was observed a handful of times. The rearrangement links TRBV7-9 to TRBJ1-5, with D unresolved. Between the trimmed V and J ends, which lost 2 bases and 1 base, there was a span of 9 bases. This CDR3 has 15 residues. The germline V gene encodes CDR1 SEHNR and CDR2 FQNEAQ (reference sequence). The CDR3 spells CASSLNDGSNQPQHF. CDR3 in DNA: TGTGCCAGCAGCTTAAACGATGGGAGCAATCAGCCCCAGCATTTT.

This clonotype was counted ten times or more. V is TRBV5-1 and J is TRBJ2-5; TRBD1 is a possible D gene (5 bases). Germline lookup yields CDR1 SGHRS and CDR2 YFSETQ. V was trimmed by 1 base and J by 3 bases, leaving 10 bases between them. CDR3 length equals 14 residues. CDR3: CASSLSPQEETQYF. The CDR3 coding sequence is TGCGCCAGCAGCTTGTCCCCACAGGAAGAGACCCAGTACTTC.

The chain combines TRBV5-1 with TRBJ1-2, with TRBD1 as a possible D gene (5 bases). The V end lost 4 bases, the J end lost 8 bases, and 21 bases lay between the germline ends. This CDR3 has 15 residues. The germline V gene encodes CDR1 SGHRS and CDR2 YFSETQ. CDR3: CASSPRGPLLWGYTF. DNA of the CDR3: TGCGCCAGCAGCCCTCGGGGACCTCTCTTATGGGGCTACACCTTC.

V is TRBV7-2 and J is TRBJ2-3; no firm D call. The germline CDR1 and CDR2 sequences are SGHTA and FQGNSA. CDR3 length equals 14 residues. V was pared by 1 base and J by 2 bases, with 7 bases between. The CDR3 here is CASSLDRDTDTQYF. The CDR3 DNA follows: TGTGCCAGCAGCTTAGACAGAGACACAGATACGCAGTATTTT.

The gene calls are TRBV4-1 and TRBJ2-5, with 14 bases that match TRBD2. Germline V CDR1 and CDR2: MGHRA, YSYEKL. The ends lost 4 bases at V and 2 bases at J; junction bases unmatched: 6. This CDR3 has 17 residues. CDR3 sequence reads: CASSRSRTSGGQETQYF. In nucleotides, the CDR3 is TGCGCCAGCAGCCGTTCTAGGACTAGCGGGGGGCAAGAGACCCAGTACTTC.

This clonotype was observed a handful of times. The J gene is TRBJ1-1, the V gene TRBV10-3, with D uncertain. V lost 3 bases and J 13 bases, leaving 15 bases between the germline ends. The length of the CDR3 is 12 residues. Per the germline V gene, CDR1 is ENHRY and CDR2 is SYGVKD. This CDR3 reads CAISDTGPAFFF. The CDR3 DNA reads as TGTGCCATCAGTGACACCGGACCCGCGTTTTTCTTT.

Only a few counts were recorded for this clonotype. The rearrangement uses TRBV7-2 and TRBJ2-4; 8 bases are a match to TRBD2. Germline lookup yields CDR1 SGHTA and CDR2 FQGNSA. The V and J ends lost 2 bases and 6 bases, in that order; junction bases with no gene match: 6. This CDR3 contains 15 residues. CDR3 loop: CASSLRTSLINIQYF. CDR3 sequence (DNA): TGTGCCAGCAGCTTACGGACTAGCTTGATAAACATTCAGTACTTC.

This clonotype was detected ten times or more. CDR3 DNA: TGCGCCAGCAGCTCGACAGGGGGCAACACTGAAGCTTTCTTT. Amino acids: CASSSTGGNTEAFF. The rearrangement links TRBV5-1 to TRBJ1-1; 10 positions agree with TRBD1. The CDR3 contains 14 residues. The germline gives CDR1 SGHRS, CDR2 YFSETQ. Losses at the gene ends were 3 bases for V and 2 bases for J; bases not matched to a gene: 1.

The V and J genes are TRBV12-3 or TRBV12-4 and TRBJ2-7; TRBD2 is a possible D gene (5 bases). V gave up 8 bases and J gave up 2 bases, with 10 bases separating them. The CDR3 length is 12 residues. This CDR3 reads CASRREAYEQYF. The CDR3 DNA reads as TGTGCCAGCCGCCGGGAAGCCTACGAGCAGTACTTC.

The chain has TRBV5-1 and TRBJ2-3; 8 nucleotides align to TRBD2. The CDR3 consists of 16 residues. V shed 3 bases, J shed 4 bases, and the junction held 10 bases outside the gene matches. CDR1 is SGHRS and CDR2 is YFSETQ in the germline V gene. The CDR3, as DNA: TGCGCCAGCAGCTCCGGGACTAGTCCCCAGTCAGATACGCAGTATTTT. It encodes CASSSGTSPQSDTQYF.

This clonotype turned up a few times. The rearrangement uses TRBV3-1 and TRBJ2-2; TRBD2 agrees at 8 bases. Germline values: CDR1 LGHDT, CDR2 YNNKEL (reference sequence). CDR3 length: 16 residues. The junction had 5 bases not matched to a gene; V was cut back by 1 base and J by 4 bases. The CDR3 DNA is TGTGCCAGCAGCCAAGTGGGTAGCGGGGCCACCGGGGAGCTGTTTTTT. Its protein is CASSQVGSGATGELFF.

V is TRBV6-6 and J is TRBJ1-2, with D possibly TRBD1 on 6 matching bases. Germline lookup yields CDR1 MNHNY and CDR2 SVGAGI (reference sequence). Trimming removed 2 bases at V and 8 bases at J, with 15 bases between. This CDR3 comprises 14 residues. The CDR3 protein is CASSYRRGAHGYTF. In DNA form, the CDR3 reads TGTGCCAGCAGTTACCGGCGGGGGGCGCACGGCTACACCTTC.

The chain links TRBV6-2 or TRBV6-3 to TRBJ2-1; D could derive from TRBD1 or TRBD2 (7 bases each). The V gene lost 5 bases and the J gene lost 7 bases, with 18 bases spanning the gap. The CDR3 spans 15 residues. Germline lookup yields CDR1 MNHEY and CDR2 SVGEGT. The CDR3 sequence: CASSHRGGTVNEQFF. The CDR3 bases are TGTGCCAGCAGTCACAGGGGAGGGACAGTAAATGAGCAGTTCTTC.

The chain carries TRBV6-5 and TRBJ2-1; 7 bases are a match to TRBD1. This CDR3 spans 15 amino acids. Germline trimming cut 0 bases from V and 4 bases from J; bases unmatched to any gene: 3. Germline loops: CDR1 MNHEY, CDR2 SVGAGI. CDR3 DNA: TGTGCCAGCAGTTACTCGAACAGGGGTTACAATGAGCAGTTCTTC. Translated, it gives CASSYSNRGYNEQFF.

This clonotype turned up a few times. The V gene is TRBV4-3, the J gene TRBJ1-4, with D hard to call. Trimming shortened V by 0 bases and J by 3 bases, and 14 bases separated the two germline ends. CDR1 is LGHNA, CDR2 YSLEER, per germline. The CDR3 covers 17 residues. In DNA, the CDR3 is TGCGCCAGCAGCCAAGATGGTGGGGTTATACCTAATGAAAAACTGTTTTTT. Protein product: CASSQDGGVIPNEKLFF.

This clonotype appeared a few times. The J gene is TRBJ2-3, the V gene TRBV2, with D maybe TRBD2 (7 bases). The V and J ends lost 5 bases and 3 bases respectively, with 24 bases between them. The CDR3 loop spans 18 amino acids. Germline V gene lookup returns CDR1 SNHLY and CDR2 FYNNEI. This chain's CDR3 is CASSQQKGGGQGTDTQYF. The CDR3 DNA reads as TGTGCCAGCAGTCAACAAAAGGGCGGGGGCCAAGGGACAGATACGCAGTATTTT.

This sequence joins TRBV4-2 and TRBJ1-3; tentative D call: TRBD1 (5 bases). Germline CDR1 LGHNA, CDR2 YNFKEQ. The CDR3 is 15 residues long. Trimming stripped 5 bases from V and 7 bases from J, with 18 bases between. This CDR3 is CASSEGTLQRNTIYF. DNA of the CDR3: TGTGCCAGCAGCGAAGGGACGCTTCAGAGGAACACCATATATTTT.

At least ten counts were recorded for this clonotype. The genes are TRBV7-2 and TRBJ2-5; D not certain. The germline CDR1 and CDR2 sequences are SGHTA and FQGNSA. Trimming shortened V by 5 bases and J by 3 bases, and 19 bases separated the two germline ends. The CDR3 extends over 16 amino acids. The CDR3, as DNA: TGTGCCAGCAGCCCCCCTAACCGCGGCGTTAAAGAGACCCAGTACTTC. Its translation: CASSPPNRGVKETQYF.

The V and J genes are TRBV5-5 and TRBJ2-1, with D unclear. This CDR3 has 10 amino acids. With 7 bases removed from V and 4 bases from J, the gap between germline ends came to 3 bases. The germline CDR1 and CDR2 sequences are SGHKS and YYEKEE (reference sequence). The CDR3 coding sequence is TGTGCCAGCTATTACAATGAGCAGTTCTTC. Translation: CASYYNEQFF.

This chain connects TRBV9 to TRBJ2-1; D possibly corresponds to TRBD2 (6 bases). The germline gives CDR1 SGDLS, CDR2 YYNGEE. The CDR3 has 17 residues. Trimming pared 0 bases from V and 6 bases from J, leaving 19 bases between. The CDR3 coding sequence is TGTGCCAGCAGCGTAGCCCCCCGACGGGGGTTCATCAATGAGCAGTTCTTC. Its protein product is CASSVAPRRGFINEQFF.

Remarks on this clonotype: Sequence at one end of the junction differs from germline and may be a read error. The chain has TRBV12-3 or TRBV12-4 and TRBJ2-7; TRBD1 might be the D (6 bases). This CDR3 region has 14 residues. The CDR3 coding sequence is TGTGCCAGCAGTTCCCACAGGGATTTTAGGAAGCATTACTTC. It translates to CASSSHRDFRKHYF.

This clonotype was seen more than once but under ten times. The chain is built from TRBV3-1 and TRBJ2-1; no reliable D call. This CDR3 region has 14 residues. Trimming took 3 bases from V and 4 from J, leaving 10 bases between them. Germline assignment: CDR1 LGHDT and CDR2 YNNKEL (reference sequence). As DNA, the CDR3 is TGTGCCAGCAGCCAGATGGGTCAGTACAATGAGCAGTTCTTC. The encoded protein is CASSQMGQYNEQFF.

There are a few counts of this clonotype. For the CDR3, the DNA is TGTGCCAGCAGCTTAGATCGGGGTGCTGAAGCTTTCTTT. It translates to CASSLDRGAEAFF. The chain has TRBV7-6 and TRBJ1-1; the D is unclear. V was shortened by 1 base and J by 6 bases, with 9 bases between the two germline ends. CDR3 length equals 13 residues. CDR1 and CDR2 from the germline V gene are SGHVS and FNYEAQ.

This clonotype was picked up a small number of times. This chain uses TRBV5-1 with TRBJ2-3; possibly TRBD1 for D (6 bases). The germline V and J ends were trimmed by 4 bases and 3 bases, with 15 bases remaining between them. The germline V gene encodes CDR1 SGHRS and CDR2 YFSETQ. This CDR3 has 15 amino acids. In nucleotides, the CDR3 is TGCGCCAGCAGCAACGTGCAGGGGATAACAGATACGCAGTATTTT. Its protein is CASSNVQGITDTQYF.

The chain uses TRBV20-1 and TRBJ2-1; D is ambiguous. Trimming took off 3 bases at V and 6 bases at J, with 15 bases between the two ends. The CDR3 loop spans 14 amino acids. Germline CDR1 and CDR2: DFQATT and SNEGSKA (reference sequence). CDR3 in DNA: TGCAGTGCTAGCCTACCAGCAGGACGCAATGAGCAGTTCTTC. Its translation: CSASLPAGRNEQFF.

The gene calls are TRBV9 and TRBJ2-1; tentatively, D is TRBD2 (5 bases). Between the trimmed V and J ends, which lost 2 bases and 8 bases, there was a span of 11 bases. The CDR3 is 13 amino acids. Per germline, CDR1 SGDLS and CDR2 YYNGEE. CDR3 nucleotide sequence: TGTGCCAGCAGCGTCGGGGTCGGGGATGAGCAGTTCTTC. This codes for CASSVGVGDEQFF. The variable domain in full, completed from reference TRBV9 and TRBJ2-1, reads DSGVTQTPKHLITATGQRVTLRCSPRSGDLSVYWYQQSLDQGLQFLIQYYNGEERAKGNILERFSAQQFPDLHSELNLSSLELGDSALYFCASSVGVGDEQFFGPGTRLTVL.

The chain employs TRBV7-9 and TRBJ1-2; D unclear. The CDR3 covers 11 residues. Looked up from germline, CDR1 is SEHNR and CDR2 is FQNEAQ (reference sequence). V dropped 5 bases and J dropped 4 bases, with 5 bases sitting between them. The CDR3 DNA reads TGTGCCAGCAGCGCGCCCTATGGCTACACCTTC. This translates into CASSAPYGYTF.

This chain uses TRBV30 with TRBJ1-2, with D possibly being TRBD1 (6 bases). Germline V gene data show CDR1 as GTSNPN and CDR2 as SVGIG (reference sequence). The CDR3 has 12 residues. V lost 1 base and J lost 9, with 12 bases in between. The chain's CDR3 is CAWSGSGVSYTF. In DNA form, the CDR3 reads TGTGCCTGGAGTGGTTCAGGGGTAAGCTACACCTTC. The full variable domain, completed using reference TRBV30 and TRBJ1-2, is SQTIHQWPATLVQPVGSPLSLECTVEGTSNPNLYWYRQAAGRGLQLLFYSVGIGQISSEVPQNLSASRPQDRQFILSSKKLLLSDSGFYLCAWSGSGVSYTFGSGTRLTVV.

V gene TRBV24-1 combines with J gene TRBJ2-3; the match to TRBD1 covers 9 bases. V lost 3 bases, J lost 4 bases, and 7 bases stayed unmatched. This CDR3 comprises 16 residues. CDR1 and CDR2 from the germline V gene are KGHDR and SFDVKD. The CDR3: CATSDRTGGAPDTQYF. For the CDR3, the DNA is TGTGCCACCAGTGATCGCACAGGGGGCGCCCCAGATACGCAGTATTTT.